Shown below are 8 T cell receptor beta chains from a single sample sequenced in a study of T cell responses to AZD1222 COVID-19 vaccine. Sequencing used immunoSEQ multiplex PCR; TCRdb keeps in-frame clones, though not all of them. Among some 130,000 clones listed, roughly nine tenths were seen once. The sample here was peripheral blood, taken on day 0 of AZD1222 vaccination. These receptors all stem from an adult in good health.

This sequence joins TRBV6-1 and TRBJ2-7, with 7 bases fitting TRBD2. Trimming cost V 1 base and J 0 bases; bases outside gene matches: 3. The CDR3 contains 15 residues. Germline values: CDR1 MNHNS, CDR2 SASEGT. The CDR3 loop reads CASSEEGGGSYEQYF. The CDR3 DNA follows: TGTGCCAGCAGTGAAGAAGGCGGGGGCTCCTACGAGCAGTACTTC.

The rearrangement uses TRBV18 and TRBJ2-5; weak D call: TRBD2 (5 bases). V was trimmed by 3 bases and J by 0 bases, leaving 17 bases between them. This CDR3 has 17 amino acids. Germline V gene data show CDR1 as KGHSH and CDR2 as LQKENI. The DNA of the CDR3 is TGTGCCAGCTCACCGTGGGTGGAGGCGGGTCACCAAGAGACCCAGTACTTC. Its translation is CASSPWVEAGHQETQYF.

The chain is built from TRBV7-6 and TRBJ2-7; 8 nucleotides match TRBD2. V dropped 5 bases and J dropped 7; count of bases not matched to a gene: 16. Germline assignment: CDR1 SGHVS and CDR2 FNYEAQ. CDR3 size: 16 residues. The CDR3 nucleotides read TGTGCCAGCAGCGAGCCCGGGACTAGTGGGAGTTTAGAGCAGTACTTC. Translating it yields CASSEPGTSGSLEQYF. The variable domain in full, with the rest retrieved from reference TRBV7-6 and TRBJ2-7, is GAGVSQSPRYKVTKRGQDVALRCDPISGHVSLYWYRQALGQGPEFLTYFNYEAQQDKSGLPNDRFSAERPEGSISTLTIQRTEQRDSAMYRCASSEPGTSGSLEQYFGPGTRLTVT.

The rearrangement joins TRBV29-1 to TRBJ1-5; the D gene is possibly TRBD1 (6 bases). This CDR3 comprises 14 residues. V was cut by 4 bases and J by 7 bases, with 17 bases left in between. Germline V gene lookup returns CDR1 SQVTM and CDR2 ANQGSEA. CDR3 DNA: TGCAGCGTTGTCGAGCAGGGGATAGGCCAGCCCCAGCATTTT. Its translation: CSVVEQGIGQPQHF. Supplemented by reference TRBV29-1 and TRBJ1-5, the full variable domain reads SAVISQKPSRDICQRGTSLTIQCQVDSQVTMMFWYRQQPGQSLTLIATANQGSEATYESGFVIDKFPISRPNLTFSTLTVSNMSPEDSSIYLCSVVEQGIGQPQHFGDGTRLSIL.

The V gene is TRBV5-1, the J gene TRBJ2-3; 10 positions match TRBD1. CDR3 length: 15 amino acids. V gave up 4 bases and J gave up 0 bases; unmatched junction bases: 2. CDR1 and CDR2 from the germline V gene are SGHRS and YFSETQ. Written as DNA, the CDR3 is TGCGCCAGCAGCGGGGGACAGGGGAGCACAGATACGCAGTATTTT. This codes for CASSGGQGSTDTQYF.

V usage is TRBV2 and J usage is TRBJ1-3; possibly TRBD1 for D (6 bases). The germline V gene has CDR1 SNHLY and CDR2 FYNNEI. The CDR3 is made up of 13 amino acids. Trimming left V 8 bases short and J 3 bases short, with 11 bases between. CDR3 region: CASQGRGGNTIYF. CDR3 sequence (DNA): TGTGCCAGCCAGGGGCGGGGTGGAAACACCATATATTTT.

The rearrangement links TRBV4-1 to TRBJ2-7; 9 bases match TRBD2. Germline CDR1 and CDR2: MGHRA and YSYEKL. The J segment lost 2 bases and the V segment lost 0 bases, leaving 2 bases of the junction unmatched. CDR3 length: 15 amino acids. CDR3 region: CASSQETSGPYEQYF. DNA of the CDR3: TGCGCCAGCAGCCAAGAGACTAGCGGACCCTACGAGCAGTACTTC.

The CDR3 loop is CATQGATNTGELFF. CDR3 DNA: TGTGCCACCCAGGGGGCCACGAACACCGGGGAGCTGTTTTTT. The gene calls are TRBV24-1 and TRBJ2-2; 8 nucleotides align to TRBD1. The trim removed 9 bases at V and 0 bases at J, leaving 2 bases unmatched. Germline V lookup: CDR1 KGHDR, CDR2 SFDVKD. This CDR3 spans 14 amino acids.